These 20 T cell receptor beta chains originate from one sample sequenced in a study of Graves' ophthalmopathy and Graves' hyperthyroidism (dated by TCRdb to the late 2010s). TCRdb shows the sequencer as Illumina HiSeq 2000. For repertoire sequencing, TCR beta CDR3 regions were amplified from RNA transcripts. A first-round RT-PCR used HTBI primers with the Qiagen OneStep RT-PCR kit, followed by a second-round multiplex PCR, size selection and purification. The public reads were quality trimmed at Q25 with fastp and then assembled into clones with MiXCR by TCRdb, keeping productive beta chains. Rows with one shared CDR3 protein collapse into an entry with the most common genes and DNA. The sample table contains hundreds of thousands of distinct CDR3 sequences; only one count was recorded for roughly 39% of them. More than 3% of the sample is held by the ten biggest clonotypes. Material for sequencing was peripheral blood. Source of these receptors: an adult man with Graves' ophthalmopathy.

This clonotype was detected many times. J is TRBJ2-7 and V is TRBV20-1; the match to TRBD2 covers 10 bases. The J segment lost 3 bases and the V segment lost 3 bases, leaving 5 bases of the junction unmatched. CDR3 size: 14 residues. Germline-derived CDR1 and CDR2 are DFQATT and SNEGSKA (reference sequence). The CDR3 sequence: CSASLAGVSYEQYF. For the CDR3, the DNA is TGCAGTGCTAGTCTAGCGGGAGTTAGCTACGAGCAGTACTTC.

Ten or more counts support this clonotype. The gene calls are TRBV29-1 and TRBJ2-2; TRBD1 matches 9 bases. From germline, CDR1 is SQVTM and CDR2 ANQGSEA. The CDR3 spans 17 residues. J was trimmed by 0 bases and V by 7 bases; bases with no gene match: 12. DNA for the CDR3: TGCAGCGCTGGGCCTAAAACAGGGGGCGCGAACACCGGGGAGCTGTTTTTT. This sequence encodes CSAGPKTGGANTGELFF.

In this sample, this clonotype turned up a few times. This sequence joins TRBV5-1 and TRBJ2-7, with 8 bases that match TRBD1. Trimming cost V 5 bases and J 0 bases; bases outside gene matches: 7. From germline, CDR1 is SGHRS and CDR2 YFSETQ. The CDR3 is made up of 15 amino acids. The CDR3 region is CASRTRDRSSYEQYF. CDR3 bases: TGCGCCAGCAGAACCCGGGACAGGAGCTCCTACGAGCAGTACTTC.

The chain couples TRBV11-1 to TRBJ1-1, with D perhaps matching TRBD1 (6 bases). V lost 6 bases and J 0 bases, leaving 17 bases between the germline ends. From germline, CDR1 is SGHAT and CDR2 FQDESV (reference sequence). CDR3 length: 16 amino acids. The DNA of the CDR3 is TGTGCCAGCAGTCCCAGGGGCTCAGGTGTGAACACTGAAGCTTTCTTT. Its translation is CASSPRGSGVNTEAFF.

This clonotype was counted a few times. In nucleotides, the CDR3 is TGTGCCAGCAGCCAAGACGGTAGTGGGGGGTCAGCAGACGAGCAGTACTTC. It encodes CASSQDGSGGSADEQYF. The chain uses TRBV9 and TRBJ2-7, with D perhaps TRBD2 (6 bases). The CDR3 is made up of 17 amino acids. Trimming left V 4 bases short and J 5 bases short, with 25 bases between. CDR1 is SGDLS and CDR2 is YYNGEE in the germline V gene.

This chain connects TRBV29-1 to TRBJ2-7, with 11 bases matching TRBD1. The CDR3 contains 13 residues. V trimming: 7 bases; J trimming: 5 bases; junction bases outside the gene matches: 7. Germline-derived CDR1 and CDR2 are SQVTM and ANQGSEA. In DNA form, the CDR3 reads TGCAGCGGGGCGGGACAGGGGGTTGACGAGCAGTACTTC. Its protein product is CSGAGQGVDEQYF.

This clonotype was seen only once. The rearrangement uses TRBV7-9 and TRBJ2-2; no clear D gene. This CDR3 spans 15 amino acids. V dropped 3 bases and J dropped 16 bases, with 24 bases sitting between them. From germline, CDR1 is SEHNR and CDR2 FQNEAQ (reference sequence). This chain's CDR3 is CASSFARSQELKQFF. The CDR3 DNA sequence: TGTGCCAGCAGCTTTGCTCGGTCGCAAGAGTTAAAGCAGTTTTTT.

This clonotype turned up a few times. The CDR3 bases are TGTGCCAGCAGAGGGGACAGCCAGTACTTC. It encodes CASRGDSQYF. V gene TRBV2 combines with J gene TRBJ2-5; TRBD1 matches at 7 bases. Germline CDR1 and CDR2: SNHLY and FYNNEI. The V segment lost 6 bases and the J segment 10 bases; nucleotides outside the gene matches: 2. The CDR3 consists of 10 residues.

V gene TRBV10-3 combines with J gene TRBJ1-2; D gene unclear. The CDR3 has 14 residues. The germline V and J ends were trimmed by 5 bases and 4 bases, with 14 bases remaining between them. CDR1 ENHRY and CDR2 SYGVKD come from the germline V gene. The CDR3 protein is CAISPHGLGYGYTF. The DNA of the CDR3 is TGTGCCATCAGTCCACACGGGTTGGGCTATGGCTACACCTTC.

This clonotype was counted ten times or more. The genes are TRBV29-1 and TRBJ2-7, with D perhaps matching TRBD1 or TRBD2 (5 bases each). V was trimmed by 7 bases and J by 2 bases, leaving 15 bases between them. Germline assignment: CDR1 SQVTM and CDR2 ANQGSEA. This CDR3 contains 13 residues. Written as DNA, the CDR3 is TGCAGCGCCTCCCGGGACGGTACCTACGAGCAGTACTTC. This gives the protein CSASRDGTYEQYF.

In its sample, this clonotype was seen many times. V is TRBV15 and J is TRBJ1-4, with a tentative D call TRBD1 (6 bases). Germline V gives CDR1 LNHNV, CDR2 YYDKDF (reference sequence). This CDR3 spans 15 amino acids. Trimming removed 6 bases at V and 8 bases at J, with 19 bases between. CDR3 region: CATRDAGAFREKLFF. For the CDR3, the DNA is TGTGCCACCAGGGATGCAGGGGCCTTTCGGGAAAAACTGTTTTTT. Together with reference TRBV15 and TRBJ1-4, the CDR3 gives the full variable domain: DAMVIQNPRYQVTQFGKPVTLSCSQTLNHNVMYWYQQKSSQAPKLLFHYYDKDFNNEADTPDNFQSRRPNTSFCFLDIRSPGLGDTAMYLCATRDAGAFREKLFFGSGTQLSVL.

The chain is built from TRBV20-1 and TRBJ1-5, with 10 positions matching TRBD1. Trimming at V came to 6 bases and at J to 2 bases, leaving 4 bases not matched to a gene. Germline CDR1 is DFQATT and CDR2 is SNEGSKA (reference sequence). This CDR3 contains 14 residues. CDR3 protein: CSATGTGGNQPQHF. Here the CDR3 DNA reads TGCAGTGCAACCGGGACAGGGGGCAATCAGCCCCAGCATTTT.

The chain recombines TRBV29-1 with TRBJ2-5, with a weak D call TRBD1 (5 bases). The V gene lost 6 bases and the J gene lost 9 bases, with 20 bases spanning the gap. There are 13 residues in the CDR3. Germline V gene sequence: CDR1 SQVTM, CDR2 ANQGSEA. CDR3 in amino acids: CSVPLLGPIAQYF. CDR3 DNA: TGCAGCGTCCCCTTGTTGGGGCCCATTGCCCAGTACTTC.

V is TRBV10-3 and J is TRBJ2-6; D unresolved. CDR1 and CDR2 (germline): ENHRY, SYGVKD. The CDR3 extends over 15 amino acids. V gave up 6 bases and J gave up 4 bases, with 13 bases separating them. The CDR3 sequence: CAISPGVAGANVLTF. The CDR3 nucleotides read TGTGCCATCAGCCCCGGCGTGGCGGGGGCCAACGTCCTGACTTTC.

This clonotype showed up just a few times. The J gene is TRBJ2-5, the V gene TRBV12-3 or TRBV12-4; TRBD2 matches at 11 bases. The CDR3 length is 14 residues. The V and J ends lost 4 bases and 8 bases, in that order; junction bases with no gene match: 6. The chain's CDR3 is CASSYSGLAETQYF. CDR3 DNA sequence: TGTGCCAGCAGTTACTCGGGACTAGCGGAAACCCAGTACTTC.

Many counts were recorded for this clonotype. The chain combines TRBV6-1 with TRBJ1-5; D might be TRBD1 (6 bases). The V and J ends lost 2 bases and 6 bases respectively, with 17 bases between them. The CDR3 runs to 16 residues. Germline lookup yields CDR1 MNHNS and CDR2 SASEGT. The CDR3 DNA is TGTGCCAGCAGTGAAAATCGGTTGACAGGAGTTCAGCCCCAGCATTTT. Its translation is CASSENRLTGVQPQHF.

This clonotype was counted at least ten times. The gene calls are TRBV2 and TRBJ1-3; D remains unclear. This CDR3 is 15 amino acids long. From germline, CDR1 is SNHLY and CDR2 FYNNEI. Between the trimmed V and J ends, which lost 7 bases and 0 bases, there was a span of 13 bases. In DNA, the CDR3 is TGTGCCAGCATTCAGACACCTTACTCTGGAAACACCATATATTTT. It translates to CASIQTPYSGNTIYF.

This clonotype appeared once. V is TRBV29-1 and J is TRBJ1-1, with 10 positions matching TRBD1. This CDR3 is built from 12 residues. Trimming removed 8 bases from V and 4 bases from J; junction bases left unmatched: 4. Germline V gene sequence: CDR1 SQVTM, CDR2 ANQGSEA. CDR3 sequence: CSSWDRGTEAFF. For the CDR3, the DNA is TGCAGCAGTTGGGACAGGGGCACTGAAGCTTTCTTT.

The V call is TRBV4-2, the J call TRBJ2-7; the D gene is possibly TRBD2 (5 bases). The CDR3 loop spans 16 amino acids. Trimming left V 1 base short and J 3 bases short, with 16 bases between. Germline values: CDR1 LGHNA, CDR2 YNFKEQ. CDR3 sequence reads: CASSQVNRGLRYEQYF. The DNA for the CDR3 is TGTGCCAGCAGCCAAGTTAATCGTGGACTGCGCTACGAGCAGTACTTC.

J is TRBJ1-5 and V is TRBV10-3; D unresolved. This CDR3 contains 12 residues. Germline-derived CDR1 and CDR2 are ENHRY and SYGVKD. V dropped 6 bases and J dropped 11 bases, with 14 bases sitting between them. CDR3 bases: TGTGCCATCAGCGGGGAGGGCGAGACCCAGCATTTT. It yields the protein CAISGEGETQHF.